This paragraph covers one T cell receptor (beta chain) sequence. The antigen is unknown. The data originate from a study of cytomegalovirus exposure and HLA in healthy donors. General study findings and limits: Association with HLA alleles at 0.05 false discovery rate was found for 15,000 or so TCR beta sequences in a later analysis.

Amplification used 60 Vbeta primers and 13 Jbeta primers. How the authors handled the data: Around 80 million unique TCR beta chains, about 11 million of them shared, were counted by a later analysis. Assay: immunoSEQ multiplex PCR; the TCRdb copy retains only in-frame clones and omits some. V, J and clone size reflect that table, while D and trimming were determined from the DNA. Of roughly 180,000 clones listed, about 80% were seen once; the top ten hold roughly 1.3%. Donors were ostensibly healthy at sampling, although undocumented immune exposures were probable. Trimming removed 6 bases at V and 1 base at J, with 8 bases between. Germline loops: CDR1 SGHTA, CDR2 FQGTGA. The CDR3 contains 13 residues.

The sequencing input was PBMCs. The chain is built from TRBV7-3 and TRBJ2-3; a possible D gene is TRBD2 (5 bases). The clonotype was recovered from a man under 40 in good health and CMV-seronegative. DNA for the CDR3: TGTGCCAGCAGAGAGGGTGGCACAGATACGCAGTATTTT. It encodes CASREGGTDTQYF.